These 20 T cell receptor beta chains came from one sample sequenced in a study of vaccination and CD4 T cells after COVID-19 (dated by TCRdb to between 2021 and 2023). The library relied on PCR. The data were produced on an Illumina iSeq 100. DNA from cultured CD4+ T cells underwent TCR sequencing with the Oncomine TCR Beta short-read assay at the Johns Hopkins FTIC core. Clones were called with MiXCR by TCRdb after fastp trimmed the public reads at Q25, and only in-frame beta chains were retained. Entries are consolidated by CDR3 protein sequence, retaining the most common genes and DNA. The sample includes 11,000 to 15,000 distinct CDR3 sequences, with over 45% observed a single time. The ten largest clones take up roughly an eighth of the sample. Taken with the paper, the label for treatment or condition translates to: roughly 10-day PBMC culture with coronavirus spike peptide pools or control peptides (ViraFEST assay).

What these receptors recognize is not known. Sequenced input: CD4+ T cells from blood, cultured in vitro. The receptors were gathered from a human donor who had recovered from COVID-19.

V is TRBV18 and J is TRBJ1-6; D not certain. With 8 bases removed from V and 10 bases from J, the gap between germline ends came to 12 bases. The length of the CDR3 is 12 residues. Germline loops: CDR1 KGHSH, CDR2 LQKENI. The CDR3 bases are TGTGCCAGCCACCTATGGGGATCACCCCTCCACTTT. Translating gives CASHLWGSPLHF.

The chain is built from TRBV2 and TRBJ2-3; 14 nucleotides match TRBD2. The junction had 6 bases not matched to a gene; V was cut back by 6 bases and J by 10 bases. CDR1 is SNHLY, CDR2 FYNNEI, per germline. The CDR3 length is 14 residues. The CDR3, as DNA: TGTGCCAGCAGGGGACTAGCGGGAGTTCTAGCGCAGTATTTT. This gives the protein CASRGLAGVLAQYF.

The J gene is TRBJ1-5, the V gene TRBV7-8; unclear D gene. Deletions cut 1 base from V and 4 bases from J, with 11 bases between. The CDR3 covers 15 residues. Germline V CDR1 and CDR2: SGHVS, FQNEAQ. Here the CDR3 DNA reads TGTGCCAGCAGCTTAGGATCCTCCGGGAATCAGCCCCAGCATTTT. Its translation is CASSLGSSGNQPQHF.

The CDR3 reads CASSPPWTGVEETQYF. The CDR3, as DNA: TGTGCCAGCTCACCACCATGGACAGGGGTCGAGGAGACCCAGTACTTC. V is TRBV18 and J is TRBJ2-5, with 9 bases lining up with TRBD1. Per germline, CDR1 KGHSH and CDR2 LQKENI. The CDR3 sequence is 16 residues long. Trimming cost V 0 bases and J 5 bases; bases outside gene matches: 7.

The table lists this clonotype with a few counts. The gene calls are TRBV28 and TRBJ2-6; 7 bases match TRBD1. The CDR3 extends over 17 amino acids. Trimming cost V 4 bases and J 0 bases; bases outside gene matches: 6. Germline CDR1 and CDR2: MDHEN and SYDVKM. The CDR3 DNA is TGTGCCAGCAGTTCTCCGACAGGGCGCTCTGGGGCCAACGTCCTGACTTTC. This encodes CASSSPTGRSGANVLTF.

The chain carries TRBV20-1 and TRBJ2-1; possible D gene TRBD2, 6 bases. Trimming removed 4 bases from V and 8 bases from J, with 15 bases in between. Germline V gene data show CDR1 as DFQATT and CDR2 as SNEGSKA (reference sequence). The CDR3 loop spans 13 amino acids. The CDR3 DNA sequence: TGCAGTGCTACCGGAGGGCAAACATATGAGCAGTTCTTC. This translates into CSATGGQTYEQFF.

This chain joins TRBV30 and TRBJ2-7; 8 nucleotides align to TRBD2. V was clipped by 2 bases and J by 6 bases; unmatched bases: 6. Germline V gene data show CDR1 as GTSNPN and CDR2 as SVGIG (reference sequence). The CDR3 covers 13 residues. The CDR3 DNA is TGTGCCTGGAGTCGAGCGGGAGACGGCGAGCAGTACTTC. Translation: CAWSRAGDGEQYF.

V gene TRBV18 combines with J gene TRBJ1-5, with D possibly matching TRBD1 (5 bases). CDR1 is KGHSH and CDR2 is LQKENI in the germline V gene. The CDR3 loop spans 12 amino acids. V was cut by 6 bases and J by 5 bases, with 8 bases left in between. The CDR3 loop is CASSTGDQPQHF. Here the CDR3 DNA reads TGTGCCAGCTCTACGGGGGATCAGCCCCAGCATTTT.

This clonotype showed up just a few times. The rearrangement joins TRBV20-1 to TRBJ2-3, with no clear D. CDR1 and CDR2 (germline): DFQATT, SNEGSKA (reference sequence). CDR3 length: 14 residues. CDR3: CSSRGSQSTDTQYF. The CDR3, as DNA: TGCAGCTCACGTGGATCACAAAGCACAGATACGCAGTATTTT.

CDR3 sequence: CASSLHKTYEQYF. DNA for the CDR3: TGTGCCAGCAGCCTTCATAAAACCTACGAGCAGTACTTC. The gene calls are TRBV28 and TRBJ2-7; no clear D gene. The V gene lost 6 bases and the J gene lost 2 bases, with 11 bases spanning the gap. The V gene's germline CDR1 is MDHEN and CDR2 SYDVKM. This CDR3 is 13 amino acids long.

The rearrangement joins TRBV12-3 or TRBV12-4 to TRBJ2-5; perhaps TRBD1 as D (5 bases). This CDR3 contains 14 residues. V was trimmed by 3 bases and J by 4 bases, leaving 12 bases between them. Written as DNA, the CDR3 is TGTGCCAGCAGTTTCCCCAGCAGGGTAGAGACCCAGTACTTC. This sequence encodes CASSFPSRVETQYF.

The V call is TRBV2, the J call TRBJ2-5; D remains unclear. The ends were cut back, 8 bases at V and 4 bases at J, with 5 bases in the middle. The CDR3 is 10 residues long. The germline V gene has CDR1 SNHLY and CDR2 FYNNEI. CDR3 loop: CASASETQYF. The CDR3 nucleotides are TGTGCCAGCGCCTCAGAGACCCAGTACTTC. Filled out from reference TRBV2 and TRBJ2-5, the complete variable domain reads EPEVTQTPSHQVTQMGQEVILRCVPISNHLYFYWYRQILGQKVEFLVSFYNNEISEKSEIFDDQFSVERPDGSNFTLKIRSTKLEDSAMYFCASASETQYFGPGTRLLVL.

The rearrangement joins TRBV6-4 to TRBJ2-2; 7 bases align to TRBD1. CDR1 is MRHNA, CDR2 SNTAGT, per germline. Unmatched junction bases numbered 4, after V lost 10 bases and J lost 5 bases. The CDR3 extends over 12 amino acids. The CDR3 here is CAIRRGTGELFF. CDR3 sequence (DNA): TGTGCCATCCGCAGGGGGACCGGGGAGCTGTTTTTT.

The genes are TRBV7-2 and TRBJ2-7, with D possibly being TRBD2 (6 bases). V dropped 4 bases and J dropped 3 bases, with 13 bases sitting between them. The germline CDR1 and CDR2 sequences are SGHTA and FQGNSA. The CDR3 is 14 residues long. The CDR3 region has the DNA TGTGCCAGCAGCTACACCGGGCGGGGCTACGAGCAGTACTTC. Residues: CASSYTGRGYEQYF.

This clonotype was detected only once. CDR3 amino acids: CASTLSQGYRNQPQHF. The DNA for the CDR3 is TGTGCCAGCACCCTCTCTCAGGGGTATCGGAATCAGCCCCAGCATTTT. The chain employs TRBV28 and TRBJ1-5, with a weak D call TRBD1 (6 bases). This CDR3 is built from 16 residues. Germline CDR1 and CDR2: MDHEN and SYDVKM. V was pared by 7 bases and J by 4 bases, with 20 bases between. Full variable domain (missing parts from reference TRBV28 and TRBJ1-5): DVKVTQSSRYLVKRTGEKVFLECVQDMDHENMFWYRQDPGLGLRLIYFSYDVKMKEKGDIPEGYSVSREKKERFSLILESASTNQTSMYLCASTLSQGYRNQPQHFGDGTRLSIL.

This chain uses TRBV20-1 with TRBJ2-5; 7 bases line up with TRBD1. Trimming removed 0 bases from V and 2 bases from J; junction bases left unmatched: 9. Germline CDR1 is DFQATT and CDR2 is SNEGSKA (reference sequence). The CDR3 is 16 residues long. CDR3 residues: CSARDPHRDSQETQYF. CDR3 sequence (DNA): TGCAGTGCTAGAGATCCCCACCGGGACAGTCAAGAGACCCAGTACTTC.

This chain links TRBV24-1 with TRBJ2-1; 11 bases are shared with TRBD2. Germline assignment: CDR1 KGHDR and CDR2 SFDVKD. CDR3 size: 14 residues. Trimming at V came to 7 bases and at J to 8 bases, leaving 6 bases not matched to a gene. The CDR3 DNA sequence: TGTGCCACCAGGGGGGAACTAGCGGGAGATGAGCAGTTCTTC. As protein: CATRGELAGDEQFF.

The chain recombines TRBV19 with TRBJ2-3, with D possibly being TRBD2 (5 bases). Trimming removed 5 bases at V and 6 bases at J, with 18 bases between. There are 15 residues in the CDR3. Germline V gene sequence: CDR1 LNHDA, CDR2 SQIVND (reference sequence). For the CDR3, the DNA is TGTGCCAGTAGTGTCGTAGCCTCTTCGGGGGATACGCAGTATTTT. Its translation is CASSVVASSGDTQYF.

The DNA of the CDR3 is TGTGCCATCAGTGAATCAGGGACAGATAAGCAGTTCTTC. It encodes CAISESGTDKQFF. V is TRBV10-3 and J is TRBJ2-1; 7 bases line up with TRBD1. CDR1 and CDR2 (germline): ENHRY, SYGVKD. The CDR3 has 13 amino acids. V lost 3 bases, J lost 11 bases, and 7 bases stayed unmatched.

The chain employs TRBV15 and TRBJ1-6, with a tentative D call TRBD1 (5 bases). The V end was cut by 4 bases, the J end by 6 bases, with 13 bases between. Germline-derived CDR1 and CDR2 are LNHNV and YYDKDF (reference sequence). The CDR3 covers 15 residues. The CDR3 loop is CATSTGGAGNSPLHF. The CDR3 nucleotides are TGTGCCACCAGCACGGGGGGAGCGGGTAATTCACCCCTCCACTTT.